This TCR beta chain was documented in a study of blood T cell repertoires in COVID-19. The wider study: COVID-19 samples, acute and convalescent, were from the United States, Italy and Spain. Sample material is recorded as cDNA or gDNA derived from T cells, B-cell-depleted T cells, or PBMCs.

This CDR3 has 13 residues. Between the trimmed V and J ends, which lost 5 bases and 4 bases, there was a span of 9 bases. The germline CDR1 and CDR2 sequences are SNHLY and FYNNEI. This clone was recorded once. Other DNA sequences within the sample encode an identical CDR3. Generated by immunoSEQ multiplex PCR, the TCRdb table keeps only in-frame clones and is missing some. This repertoire shows approximately 180,000 clones, roughly 91% found once; its top ten account for roughly 6%. The TCR comes from a man aged 40-55 years with active or convalescent COVID-19. The sequenced sample was peripheral blood. The chain uses TRBV2 and TRBJ2-1; D unclear. CDR3: CASSSNTYNEQFF. CDR3 DNA: TGTGCCAGCAGTTCTAATACTTACAATGAGCAGTTCTTC. Supplemented by reference TRBV2 and TRBJ2-1, the full variable domain reads EPEVTQTPSHQVTQMGQEVILRCVPISNHLYFYWYRQILGQKVEFLVSFYNNEISEKSEIFDDQFSVERPDGSNFTLKIRSTKLEDSAMYFCASSSNTYNEQFFGPGTRLTVL.